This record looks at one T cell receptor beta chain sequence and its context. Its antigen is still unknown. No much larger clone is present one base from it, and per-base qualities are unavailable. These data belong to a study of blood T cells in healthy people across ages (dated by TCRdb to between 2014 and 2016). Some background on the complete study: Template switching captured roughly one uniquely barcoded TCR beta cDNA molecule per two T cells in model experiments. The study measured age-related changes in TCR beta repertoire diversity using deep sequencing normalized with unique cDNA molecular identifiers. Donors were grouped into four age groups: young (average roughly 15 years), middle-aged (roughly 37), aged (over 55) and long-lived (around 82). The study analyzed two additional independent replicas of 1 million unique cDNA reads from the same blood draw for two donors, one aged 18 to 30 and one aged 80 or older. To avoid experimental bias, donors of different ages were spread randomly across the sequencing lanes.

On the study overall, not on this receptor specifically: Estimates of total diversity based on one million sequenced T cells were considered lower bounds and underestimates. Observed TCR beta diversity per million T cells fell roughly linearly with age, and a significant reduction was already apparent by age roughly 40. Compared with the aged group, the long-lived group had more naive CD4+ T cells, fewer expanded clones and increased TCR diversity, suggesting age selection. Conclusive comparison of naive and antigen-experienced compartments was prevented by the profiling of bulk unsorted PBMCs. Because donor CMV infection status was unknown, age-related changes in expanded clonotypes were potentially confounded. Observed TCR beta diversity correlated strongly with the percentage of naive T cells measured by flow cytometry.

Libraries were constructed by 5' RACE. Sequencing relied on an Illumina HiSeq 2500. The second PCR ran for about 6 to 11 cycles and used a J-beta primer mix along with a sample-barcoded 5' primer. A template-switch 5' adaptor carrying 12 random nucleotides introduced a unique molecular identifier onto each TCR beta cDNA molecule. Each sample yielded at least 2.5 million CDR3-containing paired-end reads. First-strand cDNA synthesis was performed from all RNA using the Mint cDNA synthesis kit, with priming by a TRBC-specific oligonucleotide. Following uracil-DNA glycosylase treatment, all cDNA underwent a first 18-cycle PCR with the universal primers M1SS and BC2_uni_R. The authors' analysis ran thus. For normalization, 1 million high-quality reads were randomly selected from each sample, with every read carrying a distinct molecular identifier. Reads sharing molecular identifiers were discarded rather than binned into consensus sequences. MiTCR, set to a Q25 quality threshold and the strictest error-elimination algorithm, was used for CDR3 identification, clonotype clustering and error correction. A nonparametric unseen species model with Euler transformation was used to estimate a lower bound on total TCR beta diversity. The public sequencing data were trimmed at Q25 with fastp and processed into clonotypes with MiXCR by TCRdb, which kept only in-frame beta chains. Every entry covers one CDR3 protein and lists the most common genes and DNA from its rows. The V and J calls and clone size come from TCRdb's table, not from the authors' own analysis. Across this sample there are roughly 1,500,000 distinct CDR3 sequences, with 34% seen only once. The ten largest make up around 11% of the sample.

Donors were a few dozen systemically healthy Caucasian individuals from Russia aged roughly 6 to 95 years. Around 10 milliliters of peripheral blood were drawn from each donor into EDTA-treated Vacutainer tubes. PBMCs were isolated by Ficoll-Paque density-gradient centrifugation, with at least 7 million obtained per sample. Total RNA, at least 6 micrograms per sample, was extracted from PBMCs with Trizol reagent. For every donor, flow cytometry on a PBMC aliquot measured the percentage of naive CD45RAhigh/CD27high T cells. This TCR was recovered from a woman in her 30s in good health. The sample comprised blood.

The nucleotides read TGTGCCACCCAAGGACTAGCGGTTAATGAGCAGTTCTTC. Its protein product is CATQGLAVNEQFF. The rearrangement combines TRBV10-3 with TRBJ2-1; TRBD2 lines up with 10 middle nucleotides. The CDR3 goes from the cysteine to the phenylalanine over 13 residues. Solely the CDR3 DNA is kept, with 39 bases framed from the first base. V has 10 bases trimmed and J has 7 bases trimmed; junction bases matching no gene number 7. CDR1 and CDR2 (ENHRY, SYGVKD) derive from the germline V gene.